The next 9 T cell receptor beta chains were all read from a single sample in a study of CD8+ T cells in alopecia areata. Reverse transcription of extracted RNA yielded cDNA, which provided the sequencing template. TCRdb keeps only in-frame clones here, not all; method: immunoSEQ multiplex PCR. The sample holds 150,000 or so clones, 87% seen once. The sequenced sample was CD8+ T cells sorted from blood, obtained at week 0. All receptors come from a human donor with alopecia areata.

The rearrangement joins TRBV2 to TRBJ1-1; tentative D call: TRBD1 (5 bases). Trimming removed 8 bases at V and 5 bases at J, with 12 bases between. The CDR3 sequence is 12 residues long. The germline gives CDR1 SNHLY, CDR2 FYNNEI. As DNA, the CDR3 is TGTGCCAGCGCGAGGGGTAGGACTGAAGCTTTCTTT. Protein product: CASARGRTEAFF.

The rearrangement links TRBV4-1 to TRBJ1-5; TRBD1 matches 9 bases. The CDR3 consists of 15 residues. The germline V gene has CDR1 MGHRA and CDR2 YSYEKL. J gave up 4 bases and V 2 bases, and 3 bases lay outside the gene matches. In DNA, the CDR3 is TGCGCCAGCAGCCAACTCGGGACAGGGAATCAGCCCCAGCATTTT. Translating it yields CASSQLGTGNQPQHF.

The CDR3 reads CASSFSGGLSEQYF. In DNA form, the CDR3 reads TGTGCCAGCAGTTTTAGCGGGGGGCTTTCGGAGCAGTACTTC. This chain connects TRBV27 to TRBJ2-7; 10 nucleotides line up with TRBD2. V shed 3 bases and J 7 bases; nucleotides not matched to a gene: 6. Germline values: CDR1 MNHEY, CDR2 SMNVEV (reference sequence). This CDR3 contains 14 residues.

Written as DNA, the CDR3 is TGTGCCAGCACCCCCGCCCTCAATCAGCCCCAGCATTTT. Protein: CASTPALNQPQHF. The chain couples TRBV27 to TRBJ1-5; D remains ambiguous. Trimming took 7 bases from V and 3 from J, leaving 10 bases between them. Germline assignment: CDR1 MNHEY and CDR2 SMNVEV (reference sequence). CDR3 length equals 13 residues.

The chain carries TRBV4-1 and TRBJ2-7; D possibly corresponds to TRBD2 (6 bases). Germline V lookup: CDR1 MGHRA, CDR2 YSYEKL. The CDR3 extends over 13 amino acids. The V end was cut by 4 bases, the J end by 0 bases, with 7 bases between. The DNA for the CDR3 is TGCGCCAGCAGCCTGACTAGCTCCTACGAGCAGTACTTC. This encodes CASSLTSSYEQYF.

The CDR3 DNA follows: TGTGCCAGCAGCCCTACCACAGGGGGCCTAAGTAGGCAGTTCTTC. Encoded protein: CASSPTTGGLSRQFF. The chain links TRBV7-3 to TRBJ2-1; 9 bases align to TRBD1. This CDR3 has 15 amino acids. The ends lost 5 bases at V and 12 bases at J; junction bases unmatched: 14. CDR1 is SGHTA, CDR2 FQGTGA, per germline.

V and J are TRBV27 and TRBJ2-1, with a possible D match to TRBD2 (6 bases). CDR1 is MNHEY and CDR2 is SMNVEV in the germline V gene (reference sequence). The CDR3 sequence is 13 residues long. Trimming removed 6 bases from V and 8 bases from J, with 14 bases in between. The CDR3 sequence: CASRIRGSDEQFF. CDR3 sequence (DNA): TGTGCCAGCAGAATACGGGGGAGCGATGAGCAGTTCTTC.

The DNA for the CDR3 is TGTGCCAGCAGCGCAGAACAGGGATTCAATCAGCCCCAGCATTTT. Its translation is CASSAEQGFNQPQHF. The chain employs TRBV9 and TRBJ1-5, with D maybe TRBD1 (6 bases). The CDR3 covers 15 residues. Germline loops: CDR1 SGDLS, CDR2 YYNGEE. Deletions cut 3 bases from V and 3 bases from J, with 13 bases between.

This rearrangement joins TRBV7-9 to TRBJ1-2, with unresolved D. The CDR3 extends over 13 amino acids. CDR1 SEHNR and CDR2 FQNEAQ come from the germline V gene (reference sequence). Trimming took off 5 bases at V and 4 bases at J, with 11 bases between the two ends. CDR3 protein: CASSGGGLYGYTF. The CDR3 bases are TGTGCCAGCAGCGGAGGTGGACTCTATGGCTACACCTTC.